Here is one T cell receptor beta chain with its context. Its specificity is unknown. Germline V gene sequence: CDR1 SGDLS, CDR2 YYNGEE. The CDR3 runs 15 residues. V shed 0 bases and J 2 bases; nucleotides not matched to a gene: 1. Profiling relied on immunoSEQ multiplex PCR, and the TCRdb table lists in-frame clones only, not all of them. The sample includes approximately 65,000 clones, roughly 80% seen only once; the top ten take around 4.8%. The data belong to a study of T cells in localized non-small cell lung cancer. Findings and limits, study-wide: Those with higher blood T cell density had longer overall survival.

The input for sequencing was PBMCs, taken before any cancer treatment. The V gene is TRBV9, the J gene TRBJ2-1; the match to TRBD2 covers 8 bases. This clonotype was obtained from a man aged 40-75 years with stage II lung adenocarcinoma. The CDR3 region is CASSVVSGAYNEQFF. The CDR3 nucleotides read TGTGCCAGCAGCGTAGTTAGCGGGGCCTACAATGAGCAGTTCTTC.